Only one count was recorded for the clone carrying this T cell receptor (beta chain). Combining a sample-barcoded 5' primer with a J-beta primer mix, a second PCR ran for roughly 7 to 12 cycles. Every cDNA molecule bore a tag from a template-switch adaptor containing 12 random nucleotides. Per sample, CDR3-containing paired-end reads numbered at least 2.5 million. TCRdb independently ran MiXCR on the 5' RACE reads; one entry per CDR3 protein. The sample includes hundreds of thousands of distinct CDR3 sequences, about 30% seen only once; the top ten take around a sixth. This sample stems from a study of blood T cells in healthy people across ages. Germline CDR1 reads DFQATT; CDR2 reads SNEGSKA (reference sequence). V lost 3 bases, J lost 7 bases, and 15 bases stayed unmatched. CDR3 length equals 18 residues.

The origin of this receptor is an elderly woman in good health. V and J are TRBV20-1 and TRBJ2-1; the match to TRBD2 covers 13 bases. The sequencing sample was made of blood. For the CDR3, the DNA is TGCAGTGCTAGTGTCCCGGGACTAGCGGGGCCGCATTCTAATGAGCAGTTCTTC. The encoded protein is CSASVPGLAGPHSNEQFF.